This T cell receptor (beta chain) was identified in a study of cytomegalovirus exposure and HLA in healthy donors. In the study overall: Early released data comprised 75 million to 100 million unique TCRs from HLA-typed donors.

This clone came up once. Its matching antigen is unknown. The study ran its PCR with 60 Vbeta and 13 Jbeta primers. Assay used: immunoSEQ multiplex PCR; TCRdb lists only in-frame clones, some missing. Of around 100,000 clones listed, approximately 87% were seen once; the top ten hold around 2.6%. Points from the study as a whole: A later analysis associated around 17,000 TCR beta sequences with HLA alleles at a 0.05 false discovery rate.

Sequencing used PBMCs. The clonotype was recovered from a man aged 40-49 years in good health and CMV-seronegative.

The CDR3 is CASSLAQVTRELFF. The CDR3, as DNA: TGTGCCAGCAGCTTAGCTCAGGTTACCCGGGAGCTGTTTTTT. The chain uses TRBV7-6 and TRBJ2-2, with no clear D. The V gene's germline CDR1 is SGHVS and CDR2 FNYEAQ. This CDR3 comprises 14 residues. The V and J ends lost 0 bases and 9 bases respectively, with 11 bases between them.